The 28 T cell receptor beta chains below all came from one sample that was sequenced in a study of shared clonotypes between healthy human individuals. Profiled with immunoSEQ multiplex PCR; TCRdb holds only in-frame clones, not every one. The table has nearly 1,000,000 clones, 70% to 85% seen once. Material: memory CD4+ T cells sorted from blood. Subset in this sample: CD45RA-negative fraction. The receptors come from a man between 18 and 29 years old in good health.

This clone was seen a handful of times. The CDR3 DNA is TGTGCCAGCAGTGATCAGAGACAGGGTACGGATACGCAGTATTTT. Translation gives CASSDQRQGTDTQYF. The V call is TRBV25-1, the J call TRBJ2-3; 7 nucleotides match TRBD1. With 3 bases clipped from V and 6 bases from J, the junction kept 9 bases outside the gene matches. CDR3 length equals 15 residues. CDR1 is MGHDK, CDR2 SYGVNS, per germline. Filled out from reference TRBV25-1 and TRBJ2-3, the complete variable domain reads EADIYQTPRYLVIGTGKKITLECSQTMGHDKMYWYQQDPGMELHLIHYSYGVNSTEKGDLSSESTVSRIRTEHFPLTLESARPSHTSQYLCASSDQRQGTDTQYFGPGTRLTVL.

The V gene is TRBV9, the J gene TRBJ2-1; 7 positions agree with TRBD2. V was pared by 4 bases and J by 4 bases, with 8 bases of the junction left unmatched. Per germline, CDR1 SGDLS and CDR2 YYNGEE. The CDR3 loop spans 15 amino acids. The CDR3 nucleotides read TGTGCCAGCAGCCCCACTAGCGCACCTTACAATGAGCAGTTCTTC. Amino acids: CASSPTSAPYNEQFF.

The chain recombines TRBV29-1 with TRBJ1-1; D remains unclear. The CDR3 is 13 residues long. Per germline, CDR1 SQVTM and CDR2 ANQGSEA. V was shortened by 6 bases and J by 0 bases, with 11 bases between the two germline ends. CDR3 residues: CSVGRSMNTEAFF. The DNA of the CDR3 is TGCAGCGTGGGGAGGTCCATGAACACTGAAGCTTTCTTT.

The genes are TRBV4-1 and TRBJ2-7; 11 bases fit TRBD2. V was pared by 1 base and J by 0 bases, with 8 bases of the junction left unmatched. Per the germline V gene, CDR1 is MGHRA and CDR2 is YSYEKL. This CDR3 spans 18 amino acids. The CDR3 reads CASSQVPSSGGSSYEQYF. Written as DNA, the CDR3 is TGCGCCAGCAGCCAAGTTCCGTCTAGCGGGGGGAGCTCCTACGAGCAGTACTTC.

Here the CDR3 reads CASIPPGYNEQFF. In DNA form, the CDR3 reads TGTGCCAGCATCCCCCCGGGCTACAATGAGCAGTTCTTC. The rearrangement joins TRBV25-1 to TRBJ2-1, with unresolved D. The V and J ends lost 7 bases and 3 bases respectively, with 10 bases between them. Germline V gives CDR1 MGHDK, CDR2 SYGVNS. The CDR3 has 13 residues.

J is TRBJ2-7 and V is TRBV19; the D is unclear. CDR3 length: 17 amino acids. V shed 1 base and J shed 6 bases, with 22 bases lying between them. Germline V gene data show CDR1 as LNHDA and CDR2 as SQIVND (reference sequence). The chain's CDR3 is CASSIGAVWDKNGEQYF. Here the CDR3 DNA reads TGTGCCAGTAGTATAGGGGCCGTGTGGGATAAAAATGGCGAGCAGTACTTC.

CDR3 protein: CASSLTSGAYTYEQYF. The CDR3 nucleotides read TGTGCCAGCAGCTTGACTAGCGGGGCGTACACCTACGAGCAGTACTTC. J is TRBJ2-7 and V is TRBV11-2, with 11 bases aligning to TRBD2. CDR3 length equals 16 residues. The germline V gene has CDR1 SGHAT and CDR2 FQNNGV. Trimming cost V 3 bases and J 2 bases; bases outside gene matches: 6.

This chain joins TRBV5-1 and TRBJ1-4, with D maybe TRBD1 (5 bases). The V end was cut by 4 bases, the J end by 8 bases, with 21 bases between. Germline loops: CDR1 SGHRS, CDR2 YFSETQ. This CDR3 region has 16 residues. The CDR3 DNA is TGCGCCAGCAGCCCCCGGGGGGACTGGGCAGAAGAAAAACTGTTTTTT. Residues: CASSPRGDWAEEKLFF.

This chain's CDR3 is CARFTGTGSPQETQYF. DNA for the CDR3: TGCGCCAGGTTTACTGGGACAGGGAGTCCCCAAGAGACCCAGTACTTC. The genes are TRBV23-1 and TRBJ2-5, with 9 bases lining up with TRBD1. TRBV23-1 falls under the ORF class, with uncertain function. The CDR3 loop spans 16 amino acids. Trimming removed 9 bases from V and 1 base from J; junction bases left unmatched: 12.

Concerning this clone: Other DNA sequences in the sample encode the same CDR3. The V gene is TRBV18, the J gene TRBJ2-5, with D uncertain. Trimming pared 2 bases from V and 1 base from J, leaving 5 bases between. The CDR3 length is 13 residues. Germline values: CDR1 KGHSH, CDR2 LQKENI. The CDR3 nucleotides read TGTGCCAGCTCACCAGGGATCCAAGAGACCCAGTACTTC. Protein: CASSPGIQETQYF.

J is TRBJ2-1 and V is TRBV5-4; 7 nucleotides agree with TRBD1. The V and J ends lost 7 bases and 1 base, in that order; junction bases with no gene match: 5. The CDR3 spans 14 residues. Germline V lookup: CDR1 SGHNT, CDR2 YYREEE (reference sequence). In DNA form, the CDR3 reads TGTGCCAGCGTCCCACAGGGGTCCTACAATGAGCAGTTCTTC. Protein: CASVPQGSYNEQFF.

CDR3 loop: CASSYRGNQPQHF. CDR3 coding DNA: TGTGCCAGCAGTTACAGGGGCAATCAGCCCCAGCATTTT. The chain combines TRBV28 with TRBJ1-5, with D possibly matching TRBD1 (6 bases). The V and J ends lost 4 bases and 2 bases respectively, with 6 bases between them. Germline assignment: CDR1 MDHEN and CDR2 SYDVKM. The CDR3 covers 13 residues.

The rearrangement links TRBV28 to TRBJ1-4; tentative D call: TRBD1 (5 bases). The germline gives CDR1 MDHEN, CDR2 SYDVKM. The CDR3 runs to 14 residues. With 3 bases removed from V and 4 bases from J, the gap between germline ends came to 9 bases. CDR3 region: CASSLGGFNEKLFF. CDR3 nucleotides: TGTGCCAGCAGTTTGGGGGGGTTTAATGAAAAACTGTTTTTT.

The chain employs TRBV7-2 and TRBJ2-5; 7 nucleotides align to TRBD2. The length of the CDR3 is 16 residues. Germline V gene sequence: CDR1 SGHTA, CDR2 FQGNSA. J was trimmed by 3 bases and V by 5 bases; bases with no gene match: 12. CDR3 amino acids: CASSLAGQRGKETQYF. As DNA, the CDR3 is TGTGCCAGCAGCCTCGCGGGCCAGCGGGGTAAAGAGACCCAGTACTTC.

Written as DNA, the CDR3 is TGTGCCAGCAGCGCCGGGCAGCGGGGGGTGCAAGAGACCCAGTACTTC. As protein: CASSAGQRGVQETQYF. This rearrangement joins TRBV9 to TRBJ2-5; TRBD2 matches at 9 bases. V trimming: 3 bases; J trimming: 2 bases; junction bases outside the gene matches: 8. The CDR3 contains 16 residues. CDR1 is SGDLS and CDR2 is YYNGEE in the germline V gene.

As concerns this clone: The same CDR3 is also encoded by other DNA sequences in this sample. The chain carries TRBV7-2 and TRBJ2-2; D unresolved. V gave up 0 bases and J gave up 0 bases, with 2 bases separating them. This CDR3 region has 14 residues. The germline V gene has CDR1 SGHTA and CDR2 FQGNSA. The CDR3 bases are TGTGCCAGCAGCTTAGCGGCGAACACCGGGGAGCTGTTTTTT. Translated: CASSLAANTGELFF.

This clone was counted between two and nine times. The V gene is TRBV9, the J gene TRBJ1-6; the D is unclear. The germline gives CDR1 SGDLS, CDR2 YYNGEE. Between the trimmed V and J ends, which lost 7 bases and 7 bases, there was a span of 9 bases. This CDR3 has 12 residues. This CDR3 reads CASGKENSPLHF. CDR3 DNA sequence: TGTGCCAGCGGAAAAGAGAATTCACCCCTCCACTTT.

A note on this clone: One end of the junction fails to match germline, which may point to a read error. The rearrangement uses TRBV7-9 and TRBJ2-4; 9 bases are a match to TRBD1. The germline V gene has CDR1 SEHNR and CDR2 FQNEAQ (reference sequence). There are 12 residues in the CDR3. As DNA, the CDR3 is TGTGCCAGCAGCTTAGGGACAGGGGCGAAGAACTTC. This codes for CASSLGTGAKNF.

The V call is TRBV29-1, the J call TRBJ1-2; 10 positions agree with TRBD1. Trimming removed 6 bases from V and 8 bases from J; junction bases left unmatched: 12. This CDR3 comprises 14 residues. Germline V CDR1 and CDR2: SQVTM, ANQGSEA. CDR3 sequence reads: CSVVLGQGGRGYTF. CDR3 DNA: TGCAGCGTGGTTCTCGGACAGGGGGGCAGAGGCTACACCTTC.

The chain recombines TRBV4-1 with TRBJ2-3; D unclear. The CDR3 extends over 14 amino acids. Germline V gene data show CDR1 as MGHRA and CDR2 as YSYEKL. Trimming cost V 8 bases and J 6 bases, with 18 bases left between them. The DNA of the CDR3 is TGCGCCAGCGGGCGTGGGTCCACCGGCGATACGCAGTATTTT. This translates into CASGRGSTGDTQYF.

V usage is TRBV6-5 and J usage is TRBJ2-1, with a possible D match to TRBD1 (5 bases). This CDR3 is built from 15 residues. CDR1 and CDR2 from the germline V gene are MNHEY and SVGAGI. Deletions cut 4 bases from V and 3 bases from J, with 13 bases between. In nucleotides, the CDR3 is TGTGCCAGCAGTTCCTACTTGACAGACTACAATGAGCAGTTCTTC. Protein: CASSSYLTDYNEQFF.

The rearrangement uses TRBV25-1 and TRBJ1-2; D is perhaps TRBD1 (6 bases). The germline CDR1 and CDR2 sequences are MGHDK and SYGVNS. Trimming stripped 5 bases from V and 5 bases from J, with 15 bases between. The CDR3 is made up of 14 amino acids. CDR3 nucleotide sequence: TGTGCCAGCAGTCCTACAGGGAGGGGATATGGCTACACCTTC. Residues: CASSPTGRGYGYTF.

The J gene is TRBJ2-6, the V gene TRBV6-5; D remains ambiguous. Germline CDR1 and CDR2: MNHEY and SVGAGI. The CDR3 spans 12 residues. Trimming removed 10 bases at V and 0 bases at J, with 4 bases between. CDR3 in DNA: TGTGCCACGGGCTCTGGGGCCAACGTCCTGACTTTC. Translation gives CATGSGANVLTF.

CDR3 nucleotide sequence: TGTGCCAGCAGCTCCCTCTGGGGGGGGCAAGAGACCCAGTACTTC. Its translation: CASSSLWGGQETQYF. The chain links TRBV7-2 to TRBJ2-5; 7 positions match TRBD2. The CDR3 spans 15 residues. Germline V gene sequence: CDR1 SGHTA, CDR2 FQGNSA. V was clipped by 4 bases and J by 2 bases; unmatched bases: 7.

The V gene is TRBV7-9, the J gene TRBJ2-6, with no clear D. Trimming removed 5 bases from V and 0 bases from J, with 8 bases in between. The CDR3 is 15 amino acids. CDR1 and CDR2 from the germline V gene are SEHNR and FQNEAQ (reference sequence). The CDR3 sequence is CASSRLYSGANVLTF. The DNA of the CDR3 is TGTGCCAGCAGCCGACTGTACTCTGGGGCCAACGTCCTGACTTTC.

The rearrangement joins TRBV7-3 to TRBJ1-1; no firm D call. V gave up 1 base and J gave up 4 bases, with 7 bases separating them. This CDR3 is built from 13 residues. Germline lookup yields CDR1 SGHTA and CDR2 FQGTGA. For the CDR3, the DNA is TGTGCCAGCAGCTTAAGTAGCACCACTGAAGCTTTCTTT. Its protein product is CASSLSSTTEAFF.

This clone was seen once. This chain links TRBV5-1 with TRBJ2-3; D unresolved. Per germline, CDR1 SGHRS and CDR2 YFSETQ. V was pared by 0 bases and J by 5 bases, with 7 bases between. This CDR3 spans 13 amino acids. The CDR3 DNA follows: TGCGCCAGCAGCTTGGTCCCGGTAGATACGCAGTATTTT. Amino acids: CASSLVPVDTQYF.

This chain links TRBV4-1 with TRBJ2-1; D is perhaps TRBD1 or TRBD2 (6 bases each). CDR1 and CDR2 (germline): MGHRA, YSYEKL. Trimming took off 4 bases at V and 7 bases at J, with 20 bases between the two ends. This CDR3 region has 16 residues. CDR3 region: CASSLGERGVMNEQFF. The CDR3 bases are TGCGCCAGCAGCCTCGGGGAAAGGGGGGTAATGAATGAGCAGTTCTTC.